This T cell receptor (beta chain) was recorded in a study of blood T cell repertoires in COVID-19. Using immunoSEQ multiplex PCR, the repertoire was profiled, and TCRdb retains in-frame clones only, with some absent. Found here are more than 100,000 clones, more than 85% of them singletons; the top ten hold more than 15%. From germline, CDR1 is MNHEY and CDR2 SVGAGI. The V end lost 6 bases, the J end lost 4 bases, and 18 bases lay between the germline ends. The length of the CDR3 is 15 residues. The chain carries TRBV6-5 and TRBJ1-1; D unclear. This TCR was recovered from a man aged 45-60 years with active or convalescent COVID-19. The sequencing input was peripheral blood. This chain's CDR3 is CASRDDSARSTEAFF. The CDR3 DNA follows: TGTGCCAGCAGAGACGACTCGGCCCGATCCACTGAAGCTTTCTTT.